The 19 T cell receptor beta chains in this list originate from one sample, sequenced in a study of shared clonotypes between healthy human individuals. Sequencing was performed with immunoSEQ multiplex PCR; in TCRdb, only in-frame clones are kept and a portion is missing. This table holds approximately 980,000 clones, about three quarters found once. The sample taken for sequencing was memory CD4+ T cells sorted from blood. As for subset: CD45RA-negative fraction. The receptors were gathered from a man aged 18 to 30 in good health.

This CDR3 is CASSPIQGNSPLHF. The DNA of the CDR3 is TGTGCCAGTAGTCCCATACAGGGCAATTCACCCCTCCACTTT. The V call is TRBV19, the J call TRBJ1-6, with D possibly matching TRBD1 (6 bases). The CDR3 spans 14 residues. CDR1 is LNHDA and CDR2 is SQIVND in the germline V gene (reference sequence). Trimming shortened V by 5 bases and J by 7 bases, and 12 bases separated the two germline ends.

This clone has more than one count but fewer than ten. V usage is TRBV27 and J usage is TRBJ1-6, with a tentative D call TRBD1 (5 bases). The V end lost 5 bases, the J end lost 9 bases, and 17 bases lay between the germline ends. Germline V gene data show CDR1 as MNHEY and CDR2 as SMNVEV (reference sequence). CDR3 length: 15 amino acids. In nucleotides, the CDR3 is TGTGCCAGCAGTAAATACCCCGGGGGAATTTCACCCCTCCACTTT. Its protein product is CASSKYPGGISPLHF.

The chain uses TRBV6-4 and TRBJ2-7; 8 bases fit TRBD2. The CDR3 runs 15 residues. Losses at the gene ends were 5 bases for V and 4 bases for J; bases not matched to a gene: 10. Germline loops: CDR1 MRHNA, CDR2 SNTAGT. CDR3 sequence reads: CASSQVAGIPYEQYF. The CDR3 coding sequence is TGTGCCAGCAGTCAAGTAGCGGGGATACCTTACGAGCAGTACTTC.

The rearrangement joins TRBV28 to TRBJ1-1; D ambiguous. Trimming took off 5 bases at V and 3 bases at J, with 16 bases between the two ends. The CDR3 is made up of 15 amino acids. CDR1 is MDHEN, CDR2 SYDVKM, per germline. The CDR3 is CASSPYSRRHTEAFF. CDR3 nucleotides: TGTGCCAGCAGTCCCTACAGTAGACGTCACACTGAAGCTTTCTTT.

The CDR3 DNA sequence: TGTGCCAGCAGCTTATCGCGGCAAATTCAAGAGACCCAGTACTTC. As protein: CASSLSRQIQETQYF. The chain is built from TRBV7-9 and TRBJ2-5; D gene unclear. Trimming cost V 2 bases and J 2 bases, with 12 bases left between them. This CDR3 has 15 amino acids. The germline V gene encodes CDR1 SEHNR and CDR2 FQNEAQ (reference sequence).

The gene calls are TRBV2 and TRBJ2-2, with D possibly matching TRBD2 (5 bases). The CDR3 covers 14 residues. The germline gives CDR1 SNHLY, CDR2 FYNNEI. V was trimmed by 2 bases and J by 4 bases, leaving 8 bases between them. The chain's CDR3 is CASSESGITGELFF. CDR3 DNA: TGTGCCAGCAGTGAATCGGGGATCACCGGGGAGCTGTTTTTT.

V gene TRBV5-6 combines with J gene TRBJ2-5; TRBD2 agrees at 7 bases. Germline V CDR1 and CDR2: SGHDT, YYEEEE. V shed 0 bases and J 1 base; nucleotides not matched to a gene: 6. The CDR3 has 16 amino acids. The CDR3 nucleotides read TGTGCCAGCAGCTTGGGGATCGGGGGGTTCCAAGAGACCCAGTACTTC. Protein product: CASSLGIGGFQETQYF.

In nucleotides, the CDR3 is TGCGCCAGCAGTGCGACCTACAATCAGCCCCAGCATTTT. Its translation is CASSATYNQPQHF. The V gene is TRBV10-2, the J gene TRBJ1-5; D is uncertain. The CDR3 runs to 13 residues. Trimming stripped 4 bases from V and 3 bases from J, with 7 bases between. The germline V gene has CDR1 WSHSY and CDR2 SAAADI.

This clone has a single count. The chain links TRBV10-1 to TRBJ2-7, with 12 bases aligning to TRBD2. Trimming at V came to 1 base and at J to 3 bases, leaving 7 bases not matched to a gene. This CDR3 region has 17 residues. Germline CDR1 WNHNN, CDR2 SYGVQD (reference sequence). The CDR3 reads CASSEFGLAGLSYEQYF. CDR3 DNA: TGCGCCAGCAGTGAGTTTGGACTAGCGGGGCTCAGCTACGAGCAGTACTTC.

The rearrangement joins TRBV11-2 to TRBJ2-3; TRBD2 matches 7 bases. Per the germline V gene, CDR1 is SGHAT and CDR2 is FQNNGV. This CDR3 contains 16 residues. Trimming cost V 2 bases and J 8 bases; bases outside gene matches: 13. The CDR3 DNA reads TGTGCCAGCAGCTTAAACCCTCTGGGGGGGGGAGGTACGCAGTATTTT. Amino acids: CASSLNPLGGGGTQYF.

The genes are TRBV6-1 and TRBJ2-3; TRBD2 is a possible D gene (6 bases). Germline V gives CDR1 MNHNS, CDR2 SASEGT. V was clipped by 6 bases and J by 2 bases, with 15 bases between them. The CDR3 runs to 15 residues. This CDR3 is CASRTSSGVTDTQYF. The DNA of the CDR3 is TGTGCCAGCAGAACAAGTAGCGGCGTCACAGATACGCAGTATTTT.

The rearrangement links TRBV20-1 to TRBJ1-4; tentatively, D is TRBD1 (5 bases). The CDR3 runs to 11 residues. V was clipped by 6 bases and J by 7 bases, with 9 bases between them. Germline CDR1 DFQATT, CDR2 SNEGSKA (reference sequence). The CDR3 loop reads CSAFQGEKLFF. CDR3 sequence (DNA): TGCAGTGCGTTCCAGGGTGAAAAACTGTTTTTT.

This clone was counted only a few times. V and J are TRBV18 and TRBJ2-5; D is unresolved. The CDR3 loop spans 13 amino acids. V was pared by 1 base and J by 3 bases, with 6 bases between. Germline V gene lookup returns CDR1 KGHSH and CDR2 LQKENI. DNA of the CDR3: TGTGCCAGCTCACCACGGCCTGAAGAGACCCAGTACTTC. It translates to CASSPRPEETQYF.

This clone was counted a few times. The CDR3 DNA reads TGCGCCAGCAGACCGGGGGGACCAAAGCAAGAGACCCAGTACTTC. This codes for CASRPGGPKQETQYF. The chain links TRBV5-1 to TRBJ2-5; TRBD2 aligns across 7 bases. Germline assignment: CDR1 SGHRS and CDR2 YFSETQ. The V and J ends lost 5 bases and 2 bases, in that order; junction bases with no gene match: 9. CDR3 length: 15 residues.

In the case of this clone: The sample holds other DNA sequences that translate to the same CDR3. The rearrangement uses TRBV18 and TRBJ2-1; 13 bases match TRBD2. Trimming at V came to 6 bases and at J to 4 bases, leaving 6 bases not matched to a gene. The CDR3 has 16 residues. Germline loops: CDR1 KGHSH, CDR2 LQKENI. CDR3 in amino acids: CASSPGTSGTYNEQFF. CDR3 nucleotides: TGTGCCAGCTCTCCCGGGACTAGCGGGACTTACAATGAGCAGTTCTTC.

The chain carries TRBV6-1 and TRBJ2-1; D not resolved. This CDR3 spans 13 amino acids. Looked up from germline, CDR1 is MNHNS and CDR2 is SASEGT. Trimming took 9 bases from V and 9 from J, leaving 18 bases between them. In DNA, the CDR3 is TGTGCCAGTCCCGGAAGGTTTCTTGGTGAGCAGTTCTTC. Its protein product is CASPGRFLGEQFF.

CDR3 loop: CASSAFDANEQFF. Here the CDR3 DNA reads TGTGCCAGCAGCGCGTTTGACGCAAATGAGCAGTTCTTC. The genes are TRBV11-3 and TRBJ2-1, with no clear D. The germline V gene has CDR1 SGHNT and CDR2 YENEEA. CDR3 length: 13 residues. Trimming took off 5 bases at V and 7 bases at J, with 12 bases between the two ends.

This clone occurred a few times. V gene TRBV6-5 combines with J gene TRBJ1-2; D might be TRBD1 (5 bases). The germline CDR1 and CDR2 sequences are MNHEY and SVGAGI. The V gene lost 6 bases and the J gene lost 6 bases, with 14 bases spanning the gap. This CDR3 is 13 amino acids long. The CDR3 sequence is CASRVTGTDGYTF. The CDR3 DNA sequence: TGTGCCAGCAGGGTTACCGGGACGGATGGCTACACCTTC.

In this sample, this clone turned up a few times. The chain uses TRBV12-5 and TRBJ1-2, with D tentatively TRBD1 (5 bases). This CDR3 region has 13 residues. V lost 5 bases and J 7 bases, leaving 14 bases between the germline ends. CDR1 is LGHNT, CDR2 FRNRAP, per germline. CDR3 coding DNA: TGTGCTAGTGGTAACAACGGGACGTCTGGCTACACCTTC. This gives the protein CASGNNGTSGYTF.